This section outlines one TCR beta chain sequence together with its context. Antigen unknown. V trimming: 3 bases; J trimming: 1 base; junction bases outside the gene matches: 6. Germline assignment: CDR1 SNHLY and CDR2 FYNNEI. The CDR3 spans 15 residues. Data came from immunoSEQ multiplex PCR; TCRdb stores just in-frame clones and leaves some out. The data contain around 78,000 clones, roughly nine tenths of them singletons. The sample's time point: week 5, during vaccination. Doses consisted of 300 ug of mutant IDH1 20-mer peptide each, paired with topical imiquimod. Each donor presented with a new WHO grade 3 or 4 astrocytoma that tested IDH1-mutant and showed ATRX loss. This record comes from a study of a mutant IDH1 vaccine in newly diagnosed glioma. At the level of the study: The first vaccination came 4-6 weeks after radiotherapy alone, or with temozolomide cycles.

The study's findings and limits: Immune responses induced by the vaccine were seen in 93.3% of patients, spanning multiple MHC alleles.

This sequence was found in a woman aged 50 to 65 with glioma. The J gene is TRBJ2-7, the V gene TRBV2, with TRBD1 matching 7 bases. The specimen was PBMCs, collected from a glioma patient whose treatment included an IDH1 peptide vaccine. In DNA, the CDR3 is TGTGCCAGCAGTGACGGGATGGGACAGTCCTACGAGCAGTACTTC. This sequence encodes CASSDGMGQSYEQYF.